Included here is one T cell receptor (beta chain) sequence, with context. CDR1 and CDR2 from the germline V gene are MNHEY and SVGAGI. The ends were cut back, 2 bases at V and 4 bases at J, with 9 bases in the middle. This CDR3 has 14 amino acids. The sample is drawn from a study of T cell changes during pregnancy in multiple sclerosis. Here immunoSEQ multiplex PCR was the method, and the copy in TCRdb shows in-frame clones only, minus some. The sample records tens of thousands of clones, roughly 91% being singletons. This TCR was sampled from a female donor with multiple sclerosis, enrolled in a pregnancy study. The rearrangement links TRBV6-5 to TRBJ1-5; D is perhaps TRBD1 (6 bases). The sequencing here drew on CD4+ T cells from peripheral blood mononuclear cells, taken in the first trimester of pregnancy. Here the CDR3 reads CASSYVQGNQPQHF. The CDR3 DNA reads TGTGCCAGCAGTTACGTACAGGGAAATCAGCCCCAGCATTTT.